A selection of T cell receptor beta chains follows, all from one sample in a study of cytomegalovirus exposure and HLA in healthy donors. Sequencing used immunoSEQ multiplex PCR; TCRdb keeps in-frame clones, though not all of them. The sample includes around 150,000 clones, around 76% of them seen just once. Material: PBMCs. The receptors shown here come from a female donor in good health and CMV-seronegative. CDR3s include the opening cysteine and the closing phenylalanine or tryptophan. D genes are given only for firm matches. A row's size may be missing; if present it is once, few, many or a size class.

j_gene,v_gene,d_gene,abundance,CDR3nt,CDR3aa
TRBJ1-3,TRBV9,-,-,TGTGCCAGCAGCGTAGGTTGGGCCCTCTCTGGAAACACCATATATTTT,CASSVGWALSGNTIYF
TRBJ1-5,TRBV19,-,few,TGTGCCAGTAGTATCGGGAATCAGCCCCAGCATTTT,CASSIGNQPQHF
TRBJ1-5,TRBV6-9,TRBD1,few,TGTGCCAGCAGTTCCCTGGACAGGATTAATCAGCCCCAGCATTTT,CASSSLDRINQPQHF
TRBJ2-3,TRBV25-1,-,once,TGTGCCAGCAGTGAATCATTCGGGGAGGATACGCAGTATTTT,CASSESFGEDTQYF
TRBJ2-7,TRBV19,-,-,TGTGCCAGTTCATATAGGGACACTTCACTCTACGAGCAGTACTTC,CASSYRDTSLYEQYF
TRBJ1-5,TRBV5-1,TRBD1,-,TGCGCCAGCAGCTTGGAACAGGGGAATCAGCCCCAGCATTTT,CASSLEQGNQPQHF
TRBJ1-1,TRBV7-9,TRBD1,few,TGTGCCAGCAGCCCCCGACAGGGCACTGAAGCTTTCTTT,CASSPRQGTEAFF
TRBJ1-2,TRBV11-2,-,-,TGTGCCAGCAGCTTAGCAACAGGTGCTAACTATGGCTACACCTTC,CASSLATGANYGYTF
TRBJ2-3,TRBV7-2,TRBD2,-,TGTGCCAGCAGCTTCCTGCCGTCAGGCGGGAGGGCTGATACGCAGTATTTT,CASSFLPSGGRADTQYF
TRBJ1-2,TRBV20-1,-,-,TGCAGTGCTCAGGACTATGGCTACACCTTC,CSAQDYGYTF
TRBJ1-1,TRBV7-3,TRBD1,-,TGTGCCAGCAGCTTAAGAGTGGGGGACAGGGATGGGCTTTTCTTT,CASSLRVGDRDGLFF
TRBJ1-5,TRBV30,-,-,TGTGCCTGGAGTGCGGGCAGGGGAAGGGTCCAGCCCCAGCATTTT,CAWSAGRGRVQPQHF
TRBJ1-6,TRBV27,TRBD1,-,TGTGCCAGCAGTCGACAGGGGCCTTATAATTCACCCCTCCACTTT,CASSRQGPYNSPLHF
TRBJ1-5,TRBV27,TRBD1,-,TGTGCCAGCAGTTTGGGACAGGGTCAGCCCCAGCATTTT,CASSLGQGQPQHF
TRBJ2-5,TRBV19,-,-,TGTGCCAGTAGTACCTCGCCGGCGGGGAAAGAGACCCAGTACTTC,CASSTSPAGKETQYF
TRBJ2-2,TRBV5-6,-,-,TGTGCCAGCACCTCCAACAGGGATCACACCGGGGAGCTGTTTTTT,CASTSNRDHTGELFF
TRBJ2-5,TRBV5-1,-,-,TGCGCCAGCGGCCCTGGTGTTAAGGGAGCGGACGGGGAGACCCAGTACTTC,CASGPGVKGADGETQYF
TRBJ1-1,TRBV7-2,-,few,TGTGCCAGCAGCTTAGATGGCAGATCGAACACTGAAGCTTTCTTT,CASSLDGRSNTEAFF
TRBJ2-6,TRBV19,-,-,TGTGCCAGTAGTATAGTTAGCCTATTCTCTGGGGCCAACGTCCTGACTTTC,CASSIVSLFSGANVLTF
TRBJ1-3,TRBV19,-,-,TGTGCCAGTATTCCGTCCCCTGGAAACACCATATATTTT,CASIPSPGNTIYF
TRBJ2-7,TRBV2,-,-,TGTGCCAGCAGAGTCCTATACGAGCAGTACTTC,CASRVLYEQYF
TRBJ2-1,TRBV5-1,TRBD2,-,TGCGCCAGCAGCTTGGTGGGGACTAGCGGCGAGCAGTTCTTC,CASSLVGTSGEQFF
TRBJ2-1,TRBV2,-,-,TGTGCCAGCAAAAGGGGCTACCAAAACAATGAGCAGTTCTTC,CASKRGYQNNEQFF
TRBJ1-2,TRBV9,-,-,TGTGCCAGCAGCGTACAGGGTTCCTATGGCTACACCTTC,CASSVQGSYGYTF
TRBJ2-7,TRBV6-6,TRBD1,many,TGTGCCAGCAGCCGTACAGGGGGACCTTATTACGAGCAGTACTTC,CASSRTGGPYYEQYF
TRBJ1-1,TRBV21-1,-,-,TGTGCCAGCACCCTGGACAATCTGCCGAACACTGAAGCTTTCTTT,CASTLDNLPNTEAFF
TRBJ2-5,TRBV30,TRBD2,-,TGTGCCTGGAGCGCCGGGACTAGCGGGGGACGGGGGTACTTC,CAWSAGTSGGRGYF